These T cell receptor beta chains were read from a single sample in a study of T cells in Graves' hyperthyroidism and ophthalmopathy. Each CDR3 protein gets one entry after TCRdb re-called the multiplex PCR reads with MiXCR. Of 300,000 to 450,000 distinct CDR3 sequences in the sample, about a sixth are singletons; the top ten hold around a quarter. What was sequenced was blood. Receptor source: a woman aged 18-35 years with Graves' hyperthyroidism that later progressed to Graves' ophthalmopathy. Both conserved end residues are part of each CDR3. A D gene is named only where the DNA matches it firmly. Where a row states a size, it is once, few, many or the class of an expanded clone; other rows omit it.

v_call: TRBV20-1
clone_size: .
j_call: TRBJ2-3
d_call: TRBD2
cdr3_nt: TGCAGTGCTAACCCTACTAGCGGGCTAGATACGCAGTATTTT
cdr3_aa: CSANPTSGLDTQYF

v_call: TRBV27
clone_size: many
j_call: TRBJ2-3
d_call: .
cdr3_nt: TGTGCCAGCAGCTCTAGAGGGGGTACAGATACGCAGTATTTT
cdr3_aa: CASSSRGGTDTQYF

v_call: TRBV27
clone_size: many
j_call: TRBJ1-1
d_call: TRBD1
cdr3_nt: TGTGCCAGCAGTGATCAGGGGGCGCTTGTGAACACTGAAGCTTTCTTT
cdr3_aa: CASSDQGALVNTEAFF

v_call: TRBV3-1
clone_size: .
j_call: TRBJ2-1
d_call: .
cdr3_nt: TGTGCCAGCAGCCGTATCCGGGGTGAGCAGTTCTTC
cdr3_aa: CASSRIRGEQFF

v_call: TRBV11-2
clone_size: few
j_call: TRBJ1-6
d_call: .
cdr3_nt: TGTGCCAGCAGCCCCAATAATTCACCCCTCCACTTT
cdr3_aa: CASSPNNSPLHF

v_call: TRBV29-1
clone_size: many
j_call: TRBJ1-2
d_call: .
cdr3_nt: TGCAGCGTTGAAGAACGGGGGGCGCGGGGCTACACCTTC
cdr3_aa: CSVEERGARGYTF

v_call: TRBV11-2
clone_size: many
j_call: TRBJ2-5
d_call: .
cdr3_nt: TGTGCCAGCAGCTTCGGGGTGGGGGAGACCCAGTACTTC
cdr3_aa: CASSFGVGETQYF

v_call: TRBV6-6
clone_size: .
j_call: TRBJ2-1
d_call: .
cdr3_nt: TGTGCCAGCAGTTACGGGGGGGCAGGGCACCTCAATGAGCAGTTCTTC
cdr3_aa: CASSYGGAGHLNEQFF

v_call: TRBV27
clone_size: few
j_call: TRBJ2-3
d_call: TRBD2
cdr3_nt: TGTGCCAGCAGTTTATCTCCCGGGACTAGCGGGGTTACAGATACGCAGTATTTT
cdr3_aa: CASSLSPGTSGVTDTQYF

v_call: TRBV18
clone_size: many
j_call: TRBJ2-5
d_call: TRBD2
cdr3_nt: TGTGCCAGCTCACGTCAACTAGCGGGAGGGCCGAGAGAAGAGACCCAGTACTTC
cdr3_aa: CASSRQLAGGPREETQYF

v_call: TRBV28
clone_size: many
j_call: TRBJ1-2
d_call: TRBD1
cdr3_nt: TGTGCCAGCAGTCCCCCGGGACAGGCCCACCCTGGCTACACCTTC
cdr3_aa: CASSPPGQAHPGYTF

v_call: TRBV7-2
clone_size: .
j_call: TRBJ2-7
d_call: TRBD2
cdr3_nt: TGTGCCAGCAGCTCTCCGGAACTAGCGGGGGAGCAGTACTTC
cdr3_aa: CASSSPELAGEQYF

v_call: TRBV5-6
clone_size: many
j_call: TRBJ2-7
d_call: TRBD2
cdr3_nt: TGTGCCAGCAGCTTGTTCTTGCGGGAGGTCTTGGACGAGCAGTACTTC
cdr3_aa: CASSLFLREVLDEQYF

v_call: TRBV11-2
clone_size: many
j_call: TRBJ2-5
d_call: TRBD2
cdr3_nt: TGTGCCAGCAGCTTAAGTAGCGGGAGAGGGGAGACCCAGTACTTC
cdr3_aa: CASSLSSGRGETQYF

v_call: TRBV6-1
clone_size: many
j_call: TRBJ2-7
d_call: .
cdr3_nt: TGTGCCAGCAGTAACTTTAGGGGCGGTACCTACGAGCAGTACTTC
cdr3_aa: CASSNFRGGTYEQYF

v_call: TRBV7-3
clone_size: .
j_call: TRBJ2-7
d_call: .
cdr3_nt: TGTGCCAGCAGCTTAACGTTAGGGAGCGAGCAGTACTTC
cdr3_aa: CASSLTLGSEQYF

v_call: TRBV24-1
clone_size: many
j_call: TRBJ1-4
d_call: TRBD1
cdr3_nt: TGTGCCACCAGTGATTCGCCGGCCGGGACAGGCCACGTAAAACTGTTTTTT
cdr3_aa: CATSDSPAGTGHVKLFF

v_call: TRBV5-1
clone_size: few
j_call: TRBJ2-5
d_call: .
cdr3_nt: TGCGCCAGCAGCTTGGCCAGGCCAGCACAAGAGACCCAGTACTTC
cdr3_aa: CASSLARPAQETQYF

v_call: TRBV7-9
clone_size: many
j_call: TRBJ2-1
d_call: .
cdr3_nt: TGTGCCAGCAGCTCAGGGTTCTATGAGCAGTTCTTC
cdr3_aa: CASSSGFYEQFF

v_call: TRBV27
clone_size: many
j_call: TRBJ2-7
d_call: .
cdr3_nt: TGTGCCAGCAGCCATAAACGAGTAGGGGAGCAGTACTTC
cdr3_aa: CASSHKRVGEQYF

v_call: TRBV15
clone_size: many
j_call: TRBJ2-7
d_call: .
cdr3_nt: TGTGCCACCAGCAGAGAAAGGTACCACGAGCAGTACTTC
cdr3_aa: CATSRERYHEQYF

v_call: TRBV4-3
clone_size: .
j_call: TRBJ2-3
d_call: TRBD2
cdr3_nt: TGCGCCAGCAGCCAAGGTGGACTAGCGGGAAGGACAGATACGCAGTATTTT
cdr3_aa: CASSQGGLAGRTDTQYF

v_call: TRBV24-1
clone_size: many
j_call: TRBJ1-1
d_call: TRBD1
cdr3_nt: TGTGCCACCAGTGAGGGCGGGGGACAGGCAGCTTTCTTT
cdr3_aa: CATSEGGGQAAFF

v_call: TRBV19
clone_size: .
j_call: TRBJ2-7
d_call: .
cdr3_nt: TGTGCCAGTAGAGGCCGCATGGAGGGTCCCGAGCAGTACTTC
cdr3_aa: CASRGRMEGPEQYF

v_call: TRBV28
clone_size: .
j_call: TRBJ2-7
d_call: .
cdr3_nt: TGTGCCAGCAGTGGGACCGGGACGGAGGCGTCCGAGCAGTACTTC
cdr3_aa: CASSGTGTEASEQYF

v_call: TRBV6-1
clone_size: many
j_call: TRBJ1-5
d_call: TRBD1
cdr3_nt: TGTGCCAGCAGTGAAGGGGACAGGGGGTTTCAGCCCCAGCATTTT
cdr3_aa: CASSEGDRGFQPQHF

v_call: TRBV28
clone_size: many
j_call: TRBJ1-2
d_call: TRBD1
cdr3_nt: TGTGCCAGCAGGGATACAGGGGACGCAGCTAACTATGGCTACACCTTC
cdr3_aa: CASRDTGDAANYGYTF

v_call: TRBV20-1
clone_size: many
j_call: TRBJ1-1
d_call: TRBD1
cdr3_nt: TGCAGTGCTAGAGATGGGACAGATATAATGAACACTGAAGCTTTCTTT
cdr3_aa: CSARDGTDIMNTEAFF

v_call: TRBV5-1
clone_size: few
j_call: TRBJ1-1
d_call: TRBD1
cdr3_nt: TGCGCCAGCAGCTCGACAGGGGGGGGGAACACTGAAGCTTTCTTT
cdr3_aa: CASSSTGGGNTEAFF

v_call: TRBV29-1
clone_size: .
j_call: TRBJ2-7
d_call: TRBD2
cdr3_nt: TGCAGCGGTAAGCGGGAGGGCGGCTGGGAGCAGTACTTC
cdr3_aa: CSGKREGGWEQYF

v_call: TRBV28
clone_size: .
j_call: TRBJ2-3
d_call: .
cdr3_nt: TGTGCGGGGTCCTCGAACACAGATACGCAGTATTTT
cdr3_aa: CAGSSNTDTQYF

v_call: TRBV3-1
clone_size: many
j_call: TRBJ1-1
d_call: .
cdr3_nt: TGTGCCAGCACCCGGGGAGGGGGAACTCCGAGGGCTGAAGCTTTCTTT
cdr3_aa: CASTRGGGTPRAEAFF

v_call: TRBV2
clone_size: few
j_call: TRBJ2-2
d_call: TRBD2
cdr3_nt: TGTGCCAGCAGCCCGGGACTAGCGGGAGGCGGGGAGCTGTTTTTT
cdr3_aa: CASSPGLAGGGELFF

v_call: TRBV6-1
clone_size: few
j_call: TRBJ1-6
d_call: .
cdr3_nt: TGTGCCAGCAGTGAAAGTGGTGGCAGCAATTCACCCCTCCACTTT
cdr3_aa: CASSESGGSNSPLHF

v_call: TRBV2
clone_size: many
j_call: TRBJ2-3
d_call: TRBD2
cdr3_nt: TGTGCCAGCAGAGGACTAGCCGCAGATACGCAGTATTTT
cdr3_aa: CASRGLAADTQYF

v_call: TRBV5-6
clone_size: many
j_call: TRBJ2-7
d_call: .
cdr3_nt: TGTGCCAGCAGCCGCCCCCAACGGGAGCAGTACTTC
cdr3_aa: CASSRPQREQYF

v_call: TRBV11-2
clone_size: .
j_call: TRBJ2-3
d_call: TRBD2
cdr3_nt: TGTGCCAGCAGTTCCGAGGGACTAGCGGGAGGAACGAGCACAGATACGCAGTATTTT
cdr3_aa: CASSSEGLAGGTSTDTQYF

v_call: TRBV6-6
clone_size: many
j_call: TRBJ1-6
d_call: .
cdr3_nt: TGTGCCAGCAGTTACGGGGACATCTATAATTCACCCCTCCACTTT
cdr3_aa: CASSYGDIYNSPLHF

v_call: TRBV9
clone_size: many
j_call: TRBJ2-7
d_call: TRBD2
cdr3_nt: TGTGCCAGCAGCGCGGATGAAGCGGGAGGCTACTACGAGCAGTACTTC
cdr3_aa: CASSADEAGGYYEQYF

v_call: TRBV2
clone_size: many
j_call: TRBJ1-5
d_call: TRBD1
cdr3_nt: TGTGCCAGCAGCATTCTGACAGGGAGCAATCAGCCCCAGCATTTT
cdr3_aa: CASSILTGSNQPQHF

v_call: TRBV13
clone_size: many
j_call: TRBJ2-7
d_call: TRBD1
cdr3_nt: TGTGCCAGCAGCTTCGGACAGGGGCAGTCCTACGAGCAGTACTTC
cdr3_aa: CASSFGQGQSYEQYF

v_call: TRBV19
clone_size: few
j_call: TRBJ1-5
d_call: .
cdr3_nt: TGTGCCAGTACCCTTAGTATTTCGGGGGGCAAGCGTGGCAATCAGCCCCAGCATTTT
cdr3_aa: CASTLSISGGKRGNQPQHF

v_call: TRBV15
clone_size: .
j_call: TRBJ2-1
d_call: .
cdr3_nt: TGTGCCACCAGCACCCTAGTTGGGTCAGTTCACAATGAGCAGTTCTTC
cdr3_aa: CATSTLVGSVHNEQFF

v_call: TRBV2
clone_size: few
j_call: TRBJ2-1
d_call: .
cdr3_nt: TGTGCCAGCAGTAACCATCGCGCCGTGGAGCAGTTCTTC
cdr3_aa: CASSNHRAVEQFF

v_call: TRBV29-1
clone_size: few
j_call: TRBJ2-1
d_call: TRBD2
cdr3_nt: TGCAGCGCTAGCGGAGACTCCTACAATGAGCAGTTCTTC
cdr3_aa: CSASGDSYNEQFF

v_call: TRBV28
clone_size: few
j_call: TRBJ2-2
d_call: .
cdr3_nt: TGTGCCAGCAGTTTATACCAGTTCCCGAACACCGGGGAGCTGTTTTTT
cdr3_aa: CASSLYQFPNTGELFF

v_call: TRBV2
clone_size: .
j_call: TRBJ2-3
d_call: .
cdr3_nt: TGTGCCAGCAGGGCGGACGCAGATACGCAGTATTTT
cdr3_aa: CASRADADTQYF

v_call: TRBV6-6
clone_size: .
j_call: TRBJ2-1
d_call: TRBD1
cdr3_nt: TGTGCCAGCAGTTACTCGGGACAGAATGAGCAGTTCTTC
cdr3_aa: CASSYSGQNEQFF

v_call: TRBV5-1
clone_size: many
j_call: TRBJ2-5
d_call: .
cdr3_nt: TGCGCCAGCAGCTTGGCCGTATCGGGGGCGCGGCAAGAGACCCAGTACTTC
cdr3_aa: CASSLAVSGARQETQYF

v_call: TRBV20-1
clone_size: .
j_call: TRBJ1-1
d_call: .
cdr3_nt: TGCAGTCCGCGGTCGAATGTTCCAGGCGGCACTGAAGCTTTCTTT
cdr3_aa: CSPRSNVPGGTEAFF

v_call: TRBV20-1
clone_size: few
j_call: TRBJ2-3
d_call: .
cdr3_nt: TGCAGTGCTAGAGGAAGGACTAATACGCAGTATTTT
cdr3_aa: CSARGRTNTQYF

v_call: TRBV11-2
clone_size: many
j_call: TRBJ2-7
d_call: TRBD2
cdr3_nt: TGTGCCAGCAGCTTAGGGGGCGGGAGAATCCTGGGCGAGCAGTACTTC
cdr3_aa: CASSLGGGRILGEQYF

v_call: TRBV7-9
clone_size: .
j_call: TRBJ2-5
d_call: .
cdr3_nt: TGTGCCAGCAGCATGGGACACAGGAGCCAAGAGACCCAGTACTTC
cdr3_aa: CASSMGHRSQETQYF

v_call: TRBV6-2/TRBV6-3
clone_size: few
j_call: TRBJ2-7
d_call: .
cdr3_nt: TGTGCCAGCACCTTGCAGTGGGAGAGGGAGCAGTACTTC
cdr3_aa: CASTLQWEREQYF

v_call: TRBV28
clone_size: .
j_call: TRBJ2-2
d_call: .
cdr3_nt: TGTGCCAGCAGACTACAGGGACCTGGGGACACCGGGGAGCTGTTTTTT
cdr3_aa: CASRLQGPGDTGELFF

v_call: TRBV19
clone_size: few
j_call: TRBJ1-5
d_call: .
cdr3_nt: TGTGCCAGTAGTCGGACTCCGGGACGGAGGAGCAATCAGCCCCAGCATTTT
cdr3_aa: CASSRTPGRRSNQPQHF

v_call: TRBV12-3/TRBV12-4
clone_size: many
j_call: TRBJ1-5
d_call: .
cdr3_nt: TGTGCCAGCAGTTCTGCACCCCGTTATAGCAATCAGCCCCAGCATTTT
cdr3_aa: CASSSAPRYSNQPQHF

v_call: TRBV7-8
clone_size: many
j_call: TRBJ2-7
d_call: .
cdr3_nt: TGTGCCAGCAGCGAGGGAAGGGGTTCCTACGAGCAGTACTTC
cdr3_aa: CASSEGRGSYEQYF

v_call: TRBV28
clone_size: .
j_call: TRBJ2-7
d_call: TRBD1
cdr3_nt: TGTGCCAGCAGTTTGTGGGACTCCGGGACAGGGGCTAACCACCTTAAAGAGCAGTACTTC
cdr3_aa: CASSLWDSGTGANHLKEQYF

v_call: TRBV11-2
clone_size: many
j_call: TRBJ2-2
d_call: .
cdr3_nt: TGTGCCAGCAGCTTAGAGGCTGGGGGGGAGCTGTTTTTT
cdr3_aa: CASSLEAGGELFF